The 5 T cell receptor beta chains below all came from one sample that was sequenced in a study of PD-1 blockade in classical Hodgkin lymphoma. The method was immunoSEQ multiplex PCR; TCRdb's version includes in-frame clones alone and lacks a portion of them. Of tens of thousands of clones listed, approximately 92% are singletons. Every patient had relapsed following autologous stem cell transplantation, and cohorts differed in brentuximab vedotin exposure. The input for sequencing was peripheral blood mononuclear cells (PBMCs), taken before the second cycle of nivolumab. These receptors were obtained from a human donor with classical Hodgkin lymphoma.

The chain has TRBV15 and TRBJ2-5; 12 bases agree with TRBD2. There are 16 residues in the CDR3. In germline, CDR1 is LNHNV, CDR2 YYDKDF (reference sequence). V gave up 1 base and J gave up 5 bases; unmatched junction bases: 5. CDR3 sequence (DNA): TGTGCCACCAGCAGAGGACTAGCGGGAGAATGGGAGACCCAGTACTTC. Protein: CATSRGLAGEWETQYF.

The J gene is TRBJ2-7, the V gene TRBV2, with 7 bases matching TRBD2. CDR3 size: 12 residues. Losses at the gene ends were 8 bases for V and 3 bases for J; bases not matched to a gene: 4. Germline V gives CDR1 SNHLY, CDR2 FYNNEI. CDR3 DNA: TGTGCCAGCGGGGGGGGTTACTACGAGCAGTACTTC. Translated: CASGGGYYEQYF.

This rearrangement joins TRBV5-1 to TRBJ2-5; D gene uncertain. This CDR3 is built from 15 residues. CDR1 and CDR2 from the germline V gene are SGHRS and YFSETQ. The V and J ends lost 4 bases and 5 bases respectively, with 18 bases between them. CDR3 in DNA: TGCGCCAGCAGCCCGTCTCCCACTCTGGGGGAGACCCAGTACTTC. Its translation is CASSPSPTLGETQYF.

V gene TRBV6-1 combines with J gene TRBJ2-6; no clear D. The germline V gene has CDR1 MNHNS and CDR2 SASEGT. The V end lost 6 bases, the J end lost 0 bases, and 6 bases lay between the germline ends. The CDR3 is made up of 14 amino acids. CDR3 in amino acids: CASRGPSGANVLTF. The CDR3 bases are TGTGCCAGCAGAGGACCCTCTGGGGCCAACGTCCTGACTTTC.

The V call is TRBV27, the J call TRBJ2-1; D tentatively reads TRBD1 or TRBD2 (5 bases each). Trimming cost V 5 bases and J 4 bases, with 18 bases left between them. The V gene's germline CDR1 is MNHEY and CDR2 SMNVEV (reference sequence). This CDR3 contains 16 residues. The CDR3 coding sequence is TGTGCCAGCAGTCTCCCCGCCCGGGGCAGGTACAATGAGCAGTTCTTC. It encodes CASSLPARGRYNEQFF.